The entry below gives a single TCR beta chain sequence along with its context. Its antigen is as yet unknown. These data are taken from a study of a mutant IDH1 vaccine in newly diagnosed glioma. Study overall: Former treatment meant radiotherapy, temozolomide, or both; the majority had gotten both.

Method: immunoSEQ multiplex PCR; TCRdb's copy keeps in-frame clones and lacks some. The top ten clones hold 5% to 7% of a sample with roughly 120,000 clones, about 82% of them seen once. V lost 2 bases, J lost 0 bases, and 9 bases lay in between. The CDR3 is 15 amino acids. CDR1 and CDR2 from the germline V gene are MDHEN and SYDVKM. Specified time point: week 11, during vaccination. Doses comprised 300 ug of mutant IDH1 20-mer peptide each, plus topical imiquimod. The sequenced sample was PBMCs, obtained from a glioma patient whose treatment included an IDH1 peptide vaccine. The clonotype originates from a man in his forties with glioma. The rearrangement uses TRBV28 and TRBJ2-3, with D perhaps matching TRBD1 (5 bases). Here the CDR3 DNA reads TGTGCCAGCAGTTTACGACAGTCGAGCACAGATACGCAGTATTTT. Its translation: CASSLRQSSTDTQYF.